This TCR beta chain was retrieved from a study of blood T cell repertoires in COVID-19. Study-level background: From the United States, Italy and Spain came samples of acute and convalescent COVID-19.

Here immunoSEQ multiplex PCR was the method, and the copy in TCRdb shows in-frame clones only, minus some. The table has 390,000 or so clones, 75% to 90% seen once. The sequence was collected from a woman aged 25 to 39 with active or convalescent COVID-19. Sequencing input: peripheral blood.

CDR3 in amino acids: CASSLAGPGGPQHF. CDR3 nucleotides: TGTGCCAGCAGCTTGGCCGGGCCGGGGGGGCCCCAGCATTTT. The chain is built from TRBV5-5 and TRBJ1-5; possibly TRBD1 for D (5 bases). Looked up from germline, CDR1 is SGHKS and CDR2 is YYEKEE (reference sequence). The CDR3 consists of 14 residues. V lost 0 bases and J 9 bases, leaving 13 bases between the germline ends.